This note documents a single T cell receptor (beta chain) sequence. The antigen remains undetermined. The source of the sample is a study of vaccination and CD4 T cells after COVID-19. The wider study: Post-COVID sampling occurred a median around 100 days after diagnosis (range 35 to 161). Study outcomes and limitations: From a median of about 20 to 38, SARS-CoV-2-reactive clonotypes increased, though not significantly.

Cultured CD4+ T cell DNA underwent sequencing with the Oncomine TCR Beta short-read assay. TCRdb used MiXCR to reprocess the PCR reads, holding one entry per CDR3 protein. The sample holds about 9,100 distinct CDR3 sequences; about two thirds are singletons and the top ten take approximately 38%. Treatment in this sample: roughly 11-day PBMC culture with coronavirus spike peptide pools or control peptides (ViraFEST assay). Germline V gene sequence: CDR1 LNHDA, CDR2 SQIVND (reference sequence). V dropped 3 bases and J dropped 7; count of bases not matched to a gene: 7. CDR3 size: 16 residues. This rearrangement joins TRBV19 to TRBJ2-3; 13 nucleotides line up with TRBD2. The sequence was obtained from a human donor who had recovered from COVID-19. Input material: CD4+ T cells from blood, cultured in vitro. CDR3 nucleotides: TGTGCCAGTAGTATCGGACTAGCGGGAGAGGCAAATACGCAGTATTTT. Its protein is CASSIGLAGEANTQYF.